One sample yielded the 29 T cell receptor beta chains listed below, sequenced in a study of cytomegalovirus exposure and HLA in healthy donors. The study ran its PCR with 60 Vbeta and 13 Jbeta primers. The data were produced by immunoSEQ multiplex PCR, yet TCRdb's version contains in-frame clones alone and is incomplete. The data show 160,000 or so clones, roughly 80% seen once. Sequenced: PBMCs. All receptors derive from a woman aged 45-65 years in good health and CMV-seronegative.

CDR3 in DNA: TGTGCCAGCACCCTAGAGAGTGAGCAGTTCTTC. It is translated as CASTLESEQFF. The chain employs TRBV7-9 and TRBJ2-1; no clear D gene. The V and J ends lost 7 bases and 9 bases respectively, with 10 bases between them. The CDR3 loop spans 11 amino acids. CDR1 is SEHNR, CDR2 FQNEAQ, per germline (reference sequence).

This clone was picked up one time. J is TRBJ1-2 and V is TRBV18; TRBD1 matches at 7 bases. The V gene's germline CDR1 is KGHSH and CDR2 LQKENI. V trimming: 2 bases; J trimming: 4 bases; junction bases outside the gene matches: 7. This CDR3 has 15 amino acids. This CDR3 reads CASSPVRGHVYGYTF. The CDR3 bases are TGTGCCAGCTCACCAGTAAGGGGGCACGTCTATGGCTACACCTTC.

The genes are TRBV11-3 and TRBJ2-7; D may be TRBD2 (5 bases). Trimming stripped 1 base from V and 5 bases from J, with 12 bases between. Per the germline V gene, CDR1 is SGHNT and CDR2 is YENEEA. The CDR3 consists of 14 residues. DNA for the CDR3: TGTGCCAGCAGCTTAGCGGCTAGCTCGGACGAGCAGTACTTC. Residues: CASSLAASSDEQYF.

The rearrangement joins TRBV11-1 to TRBJ2-5, with 11 bases matching TRBD1. J lost 3 bases, V lost 0 bases, and 0 bases had no gene match. Looked up from germline, CDR1 is SGHAT and CDR2 is FQDESV (reference sequence). The CDR3 has 15 residues. CDR3 sequence reads: CASSLAGQGEETQYF. The CDR3 nucleotides read TGTGCCAGCAGCTTAGCGGGACAGGGGGAAGAGACCCAGTACTTC.

The rearrangement links TRBV5-4 to TRBJ1-5; D gene ambiguous. V lost 0 bases and J 2 bases, leaving 9 bases between the germline ends. Germline assignment: CDR1 SGHNT and CDR2 YYREEE (reference sequence). The CDR3 is 15 residues long. The DNA for the CDR3 is TGTGCCAGCAGCTTGGACGCCGGGGGCAATCAGCCCCAGCATTTT. Translated: CASSLDAGGNQPQHF.

The chain carries TRBV7-8 and TRBJ2-5; D may be TRBD1 (6 bases). The last part of the DNA fits TRBJ2-7 better; the J call may be wrong. Germline lookup yields CDR1 SGHVS and CDR2 FQNEAQ. The CDR3 totals 14 residues. The CDR3 sequence is CASSSGTFLYEQYF. Here the CDR3 DNA reads TGTGCCAGCAGCTCCGGGACATTTCTGTACGAGCAGTACTTC.

This clone came up a few times. J is TRBJ2-3 and V is TRBV5-1; 9 positions match TRBD2. Germline CDR1 SGHRS, CDR2 YFSETQ. CDR3 size: 16 residues. V was pared by 0 bases and J by 3 bases, with 5 bases of the junction left unmatched. The CDR3 region is CASSLEISGGTDTQYF. CDR3 sequence (DNA): TGCGCCAGCAGCTTGGAGATTAGCGGGGGAACAGATACGCAGTATTTT.

The chain employs TRBV28 and TRBJ2-3, with D possibly TRBD2 on 5 matching bases. The CDR3 contains 13 residues. V shed 5 bases and J shed 10 bases, with 16 bases lying between them. The V gene's germline CDR1 is MDHEN and CDR2 SYDVKM. CDR3 DNA sequence: TGTGCCAGCAGTGACATACCTCTGAGGGCGCAGTATTTT. It codes for CASSDIPLRAQYF.

The chain carries TRBV28 and TRBJ2-3, with 10 bases matching TRBD2. This CDR3 region has 16 residues. The V and J ends lost 6 bases and 5 bases, in that order; junction bases with no gene match: 11. Germline V gives CDR1 MDHEN, CDR2 SYDVKM. The CDR3 spells CASSPLSGRVGDTQYF. The CDR3 DNA follows: TGTGCCAGCAGCCCTCTAAGCGGGAGGGTAGGAGATACGCAGTATTTT.

The rearrangement joins TRBV27 to TRBJ2-5; no clear D. CDR3 size: 13 residues. The V end was cut by 5 bases, the J end by 5 bases, with 12 bases between. CDR1 is MNHEY and CDR2 is SMNVEV in the germline V gene (reference sequence). CDR3 amino acids: CASSLYSRETQYF. CDR3 sequence (DNA): TGTGCCAGCAGTCTGTACAGTCGCGAGACCCAGTACTTC.

This clone was observed a handful of times. In DNA form, the CDR3 reads TGTGCCAGCAGTTTTCTAGCTTACGAGCAGTACTTC. Protein product: CASSFLAYEQYF. The rearrangement uses TRBV28 and TRBJ2-7; perhaps TRBD2 as D (5 bases). This CDR3 region has 12 residues. Germline-derived CDR1 and CDR2 are MDHEN and SYDVKM. V lost 3 bases to trimming and J lost 4 bases, with 7 bases between them.

The gene calls are TRBV9 and TRBJ1-2; unclear D gene. The CDR3 extends over 14 amino acids. Looked up from germline, CDR1 is SGDLS and CDR2 is YYNGEE. V lost 3 bases to trimming and J lost 4 bases, with 13 bases between them. CDR3 sequence (DNA): TGTGCCAGCAGCGGTCTTGCCAGTGCCTATGGCTACACCTTC. Translation gives CASSGLASAYGYTF.

The table lists this clone with a few counts. The rearrangement uses TRBV7-9 and TRBJ2-1; a possible D gene is TRBD2 (6 bases). V was shortened by 1 base and J by 3 bases, with 13 bases between the two germline ends. The germline gives CDR1 SEHNR, CDR2 FQNEAQ (reference sequence). This CDR3 spans 16 amino acids. The CDR3 loop is CASSLESGVGYNEQFF. CDR3 DNA: TGTGCCAGCAGCTTAGAATCGGGAGTTGGCTACAATGAGCAGTTCTTC.

This chain links TRBV25-1 with TRBJ2-5; a weak D match, TRBD1 (6 bases). The germline V and J ends were trimmed by 3 bases and 5 bases, with 19 bases remaining between them. The CDR3 is 16 amino acids. CDR1 and CDR2 (germline): MGHDK, SYGVNS. The CDR3, as DNA: TGTGCCAGCAGTGAGGGCCAGGGGATCATCGAGGAGACCCAGTACTTC. The encoded protein is CASSEGQGIIEETQYF. The full variable domain, completed using reference TRBV25-1 and TRBJ2-5, is EADIYQTPRYLVIGTGKKITLECSQTMGHDKMYWYQQDPGMELHLIHYSYGVNSTEKGDLSSESTVSRIRTEHFPLTLESARPSHTSQYLCASSEGQGIIEETQYFGPGTRLLVL.

The V call is TRBV18, the J call TRBJ1-2; D unclear. Per the germline V gene, CDR1 is KGHSH and CDR2 is LQKENI. V shed 1 base and J shed 6 bases, with 9 bases lying between them. This CDR3 spans 13 amino acids. CDR3 bases: TGTGCCAGCTCACCACAGGGAGGGCATGGCTACACCTTC. Translating it yields CASSPQGGHGYTF.

This sequence joins TRBV5-1 and TRBJ2-5; possible D gene TRBD1, 8 bases. In germline, CDR1 is SGHRS, CDR2 YFSETQ. V lost 0 bases to trimming and J lost 5 bases, with 14 bases between them. The CDR3 sequence is 15 residues long. In DNA form, the CDR3 reads TGCGCCAGCAGCTTGGGAGACAGGGGAGGGGAGACCCAGTACTTC. Protein sequence: CASSLGDRGGETQYF.

This chain uses TRBV2 with TRBJ2-1; D might be TRBD2 (6 bases). In germline, CDR1 is SNHLY, CDR2 FYNNEI. The CDR3 runs to 18 residues. The V end lost 3 bases, the J end lost 6 bases, and 24 bases lay between the germline ends. Here the CDR3 reads CASSDGLATVVKGNEQFF. The CDR3, as DNA: TGTGCCAGCAGTGATGGGCTAGCGACGGTGGTTAAGGGCAATGAGCAGTTCTTC.

The rearrangement joins TRBV28 to TRBJ1-6; TRBD1 aligns across 9 bases. In germline, CDR1 is MDHEN, CDR2 SYDVKM. V lost 6 bases, J lost 6 bases, and 3 bases stayed unmatched. CDR3 length equals 14 residues. Here the CDR3 reads CASRLDRGNSPLHF. DNA for the CDR3: TGTGCCAGCAGGCTGGACAGGGGTAATTCACCCCTCCACTTT.

The chain has TRBV19 and TRBJ1-1, with D unresolved. Germline CDR1 and CDR2: LNHDA and SQIVND (reference sequence). The CDR3 contains 14 residues. Between the trimmed V and J ends, which lost 10 bases and 0 bases, there was a span of 15 bases. This chain's CDR3 is CATTGKGMNTEAFF. The CDR3 nucleotides read TGTGCCACTACCGGGAAAGGCATGAACACTGAAGCTTTCTTT.

V is TRBV11-1 and J is TRBJ2-7; TRBD2 might be the D (5 bases). V gave up 0 bases and J gave up 1 base, with 13 bases separating them. The CDR3 is 16 amino acids. Germline V lookup: CDR1 SGHAT, CDR2 FQDESV (reference sequence). The DNA for the CDR3 is TGTGCCAGCAGCTTAGCAGGAAGCGGCAGGTCCTACGAGCAGTACTTC. As protein: CASSLAGSGRSYEQYF.

The chain recombines TRBV19 with TRBJ1-2; the match to TRBD1 covers 7 bases. The CDR3 has 15 residues. Germline-derived CDR1 and CDR2 are LNHDA and SQIVND (reference sequence). V shed 1 base and J 5 bases; nucleotides not matched to a gene: 7. The chain's CDR3 is CASSIVTGTAYGYTF. The DNA for the CDR3 is TGTGCCAGTAGTATAGTCACGGGGACAGCTTATGGCTACACCTTC.

In nucleotides, the CDR3 is TGTGCCAGTAATCCCGGGACTAGCGGAGATACGCAGTATTTT. Its translation is CASNPGTSGDTQYF. The rearrangement uses TRBV19 and TRBJ2-3; 11 bases are a match to TRBD2. V trimming: 7 bases; J trimming: 5 bases; junction bases outside the gene matches: 5. From germline, CDR1 is LNHDA and CDR2 SQIVND (reference sequence). CDR3 size: 14 residues. The entire variable domain, with the rest obtained from reference TRBV19 and TRBJ2-3, is as follows: DGGITQSPKYLFRKEGQNVTLSCEQNLNHDAMYWYRQDPGQGLRLIYYSQIVNDFQKGDIAEGYSVSREKKESFPLTVTSAQKNPTAFYLCASNPGTSGDTQYFGPGTRLTVL.

This clone showed up just once. CDR3 residues: CASSLGGSPYEQYF. The CDR3 bases are TGTGCCAGCAGCTTGGGCGGGTCTCCATACGAGCAGTACTTC. This chain connects TRBV7-2 to TRBJ2-7, with D possibly matching TRBD2 (5 bases). Germline V gene lookup returns CDR1 SGHTA and CDR2 FQGNSA. V was pared by 3 bases and J by 4 bases, with 13 bases between. CDR3 length equals 14 residues.

This sequence joins TRBV19 and TRBJ2-5; D remains unclear. This CDR3 comprises 14 residues. V was clipped by 1 base and J by 5 bases, with 11 bases between them. CDR1 and CDR2 from the germline V gene are LNHDA and SQIVND (reference sequence). The CDR3 loop is CASSIGHDRETQYF. CDR3 sequence (DNA): TGTGCCAGTAGTATAGGCCACGATCGGGAGACCCAGTACTTC.

The chain has TRBV6-6 and TRBJ1-5; weak D call: TRBD1 (5 bases). The V gene's germline CDR1 is MNHNY and CDR2 SVGAGI (reference sequence). This CDR3 has 15 residues. Deletions cut 4 bases from V and 4 bases from J, with 14 bases between. CDR3 in amino acids: CASSFIRQPNQPQHF. The CDR3 DNA reads TGTGCCAGCAGTTTTATTCGACAGCCGAATCAGCCCCAGCATTTT.

This clone was seen a handful of times. The gene calls are TRBV2 and TRBJ1-4, with no clear D. This CDR3 has 13 residues. Deletions cut 7 bases from V and 0 bases from J, with 6 bases between. CDR1 SNHLY and CDR2 FYNNEI come from the germline V gene. As DNA, the CDR3 is TGTGCCAGCACTACGCCAACTAATGAAAAACTGTTTTTT. It specifies CASTTPTNEKLFF.

The chain combines TRBV5-4 with TRBJ2-7; 12 nucleotides agree with TRBD2. Germline assignment: CDR1 SGHNT and CDR2 YYREEE (reference sequence). V lost 4 bases to trimming and J lost 0 bases; unmatched junction nucleotides: 2. This CDR3 comprises 15 residues. The CDR3 region is CASSPSGGDSYEQYF. CDR3 DNA: TGTGCCAGCAGCCCTAGCGGGGGGGACTCCTACGAGCAGTACTTC.

This chain connects TRBV6-1 to TRBJ1-5, with TRBD1 identical over 8 bases. The CDR3 has 13 amino acids. The trim removed 6 bases at V and 5 bases at J, leaving 3 bases unmatched. Germline CDR1 reads MNHNS; CDR2 reads SASEGT. CDR3 in amino acids: CASRTGDHQPQHF. CDR3 DNA sequence: TGTGCCAGCAGGACAGGGGACCATCAGCCCCAGCATTTT.

This chain links TRBV10-3 with TRBJ1-2, with D possibly TRBD1 on 6 matching bases. V lost 3 bases and J 6 bases, leaving 17 bases between the germline ends. CDR1 and CDR2 from the germline V gene are ENHRY and SYGVKD. The CDR3 spans 15 residues. CDR3 sequence reads: CAISDSGGKSDGYTF. In DNA, the CDR3 is TGTGCCATCAGTGATTCGGGGGGCAAATCAGATGGCTACACCTTC.